The entry below describes one T cell receptor (beta chain). Per the study methods: How many nucleated cells were present was estimated from reference gene primer amplification. The repertoire was sequenced with immunoSEQ multiplex PCR; TCRdb's copy has only in-frame clones and lacks some. The V and J calls and clone size come from that table; D and trimming were worked out from the DNA. Of about 120,000 clones in the sample, roughly 90% were seen once. This sample is drawn from a study of blood T cell repertoires in COVID-19. Looking at the study overall: Material from acute and convalescent COVID-19 was sourced from the United States, Italy and Spain. PBMCs, B-cell-depleted T cells, or T cells provided the cDNA or gDNA that made up the material.

The CDR3 sequence is 16 residues long. The germline gives CDR1 LGHNA, CDR2 YNFKEQ. Trimming shortened V by 0 bases and J by 5 bases, and 14 bases separated the two germline ends. The clonotype was recovered from a human donor with acute or convalescent COVID-19. The donor label of this sample is uncertain. Sequencing used peripheral blood. The chain employs TRBV4-2 and TRBJ2-1; weak D call: TRBD2 (5 bases). The CDR3 bases are TGTGCCAGCAGCCAAGAATTACGGGGATGGGACAATGAGCAGTTCTTC. It encodes CASSQELRGWDNEQFF.